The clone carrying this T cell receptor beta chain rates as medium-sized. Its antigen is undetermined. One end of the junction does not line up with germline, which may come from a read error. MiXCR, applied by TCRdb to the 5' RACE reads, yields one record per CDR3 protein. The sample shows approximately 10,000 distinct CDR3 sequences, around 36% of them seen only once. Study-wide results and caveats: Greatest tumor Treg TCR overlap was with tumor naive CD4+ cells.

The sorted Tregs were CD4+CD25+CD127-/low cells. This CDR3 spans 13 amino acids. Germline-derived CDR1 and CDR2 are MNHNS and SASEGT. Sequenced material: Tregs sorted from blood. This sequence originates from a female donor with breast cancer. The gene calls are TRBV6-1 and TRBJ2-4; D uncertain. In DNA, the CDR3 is TGTGCGAGCAGGCTCGGAACAGTAAACATTCAGTACTTC. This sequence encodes CASRLGTVNIQYF.